This TCR beta chain came from a study of cytotoxic CD8 clonotypes in ibrutinib-treated CLL (dated by TCRdb to the early 2020s). A note on the overall study: The cohort included about 15 treatment-naive and about a dozen relapsed/refractory patients; about 18 were IGHV unmutated. Partial responses were observed in 24 patients and complete responses in 2; after a median follow-up of roughly 72 months, remission was maintained in approximately 14 patients and progression was observed in 12. Samples at response were collected after a median of about 13 months of treatment, with a range of 6 to 36 months. On average, each sample yielded 255,043 productive templates and about 95,000 productive rearrangements. Of the 90 or so participants in the trial, 25 to 30 had longitudinal samples available. Cryopreserved peripheral blood mononuclear cells were collected at three points: before therapy, at response, and at either sustained remission or disease progression. Patients were still on ibrutinib when every remission and progressive disease sample was collected.

On a MiSeq, deep resolution sequencing aimed for a depth between 1 in 1 million and 1 in 200,000 T cells, with each clonotype covered 10x on average. The immunoSEQ hsTCRB Kit was used to generate the TCR beta libraries. As for how the authors treated the data: The data were analyzed with ImmunoSEQ Analyzer and ImmunoSEQ Data Assistant, and V, D and J gene assignments followed IMGT definitions. Clonality, which ranges from 0 to 1, was calculated by subtracting the normalized Shannon entropy of productive rearrangement frequencies from one. Only overrepresented clonotypes making up at least 0.05% of each patient's repertoire were included in the public clonotype analysis. Some 13 age-matched healthy donor repertoires from immuneACCESS served as clonality controls. The table comes from immuneACCESS by way of TCRdb, which keeps in-frame sequences with V and J called. Part of the clones is missing from these tables; in studies checked, under half for an unresolved V gene and the rest for unknown reasons. V, J and clone size were drawn from that table, and D and trimming were deduced from the DNA. The sample yields about 160,000 clones; more than 70% were counted once. 3% to 3.5% of the sample is in the top ten clones.

Per the publication, the time point label means: progressive disease on ibrutinib. For TCR beta library preparation, roughly 2 micrograms of genomic DNA were extracted from the cryopreserved PBMCs. Longitudinal blood samples from CLL patients on ibrutinib monotherapy underwent high-throughput TCR beta sequencing. Patients were enrolled in a phase 2 open-label single-center ibrutinib monotherapy trial. Paper-wide results and their limitations: Public clonotypes were rare and either contracted or stayed stable during treatment, and the rise in clonality at ibrutinib response reflected the expansion of private clonotypes. Clonality rose at ibrutinib response, remained stable during sustained remission, and dropped back toward baseline at progression. At baseline, clonality was higher than in age-matched healthy donors and showed a strong correlation with circulating CD8+ T-cell counts. Lymph node repertoires were not examined, and the timing of sampling was not matched between patients in sustained remission and those whose disease progressed.

A word on this clone: It has no known antigen specificity. No much larger clonotype is one base removed from it; base qualities were not supplied.

Taken from the germline V gene, the CDR1 and CDR2 loops are SGHTA and FQGTGA. The CDR3 goes from the cysteine to the phenylalanine over 17 residues. Of the read, only the CDR3 DNA is kept; its 51 bases are in frame from base 1. Compared with germline, V lacks 5 bases and J lacks 3 bases; bases without a gene match: 11. The TCR was taken from a human donor with chronic lymphocytic leukemia. The input for sequencing was PBMCs, taken at disease progression, from a patient treated with ibrutinib. This receptor chain uses TRBV7-3 and TRBJ2-2; 8 bases in the middle match TRBD2. The CDR3 corresponds to CASSRHAELADTGELFF. The nucleotide sequence reads as follows: TGTGCCAGCAGCCGACACGCGGAACTAGCGGACACCGGGGAGCTGTTTTTT. Full variable domain (CDR3 extended with the reference TRBV7-3 and TRBJ2-2 proteins): GAGVSQTPSNKVTEKGKYVELRCDPISGHTALYWYRQSLGQGPEFLIYFQGTGAADDSGLPNDRFFAVRPEGSVSTLKIQRTERGDSAVYLCASSRHAELADTGELFFGEGSRLTVL.